These 3 T cell receptor beta chains were all obtained from the same sample, sequenced in a study of cytomegalovirus exposure and HLA in healthy donors. The PCR contained 60 Vbeta and 13 Jbeta primers. Some clones are missing from TCRdb's copy, which holds only in-frame ones; the method was immunoSEQ multiplex PCR. The table has 200,000 or so clones, 82% seen once; the top ten hold 0.098%. The source material was PBMCs. The receptor source for this set is a boy between 2 and 10 years old in good health and CMV-seronegative.

The chain uses TRBV7-2 and TRBJ1-2; 7 bases agree with TRBD1. There are 13 residues in the CDR3. Germline CDR1 is SGHTA and CDR2 is FQGNSA. V was clipped by 5 bases and J by 8 bases; unmatched bases: 8. CDR3 DNA sequence: TGTGCCAGCAGCACCCAGGGGGTCGGGGGCTACACCTTC. Residues: CASSTQGVGGYTF.

This sequence joins TRBV19 and TRBJ1-1; D remains ambiguous. The germline V gene has CDR1 LNHDA and CDR2 SQIVND (reference sequence). This CDR3 is built from 16 residues. V lost 3 bases and J lost 1, with 15 bases in between. Here the CDR3 reads CASSISHTYRNTEAFF. The CDR3 region has the DNA TGTGCCAGTAGTATCTCTCACACCTACAGGAACACTGAAGCTTTCTTT.

The rearrangement links TRBV6-5 to TRBJ2-7; tentatively, D is TRBD2 (6 bases). CDR1 is MNHEY and CDR2 is SVGAGI in the germline V gene. Trimming stripped 3 bases from V and 3 bases from J, with 12 bases between. The CDR3 contains 14 residues. The CDR3 reads CASSYLAEGYEQYF. In nucleotides, the CDR3 is TGTGCCAGCAGTTATCTTGCGGAGGGCTACGAGCAGTACTTC.